These T cell receptor beta chains were read from a single sample in a study of shared clonotypes between healthy human individuals. Profiling relied on immunoSEQ multiplex PCR, and the TCRdb table lists in-frame clones only, not all of them. The table lists some 1 million clones, more than 60% of them singletons, with about 1.5% in the top ten. Source material: memory CD4+ T cells sorted from blood. The receptors come from a man aged 18-30 years in good health. The CDR3 runs from the conserved cysteine through the conserved F or W. A D gene is named only where the DNA matches it firmly. Part of the rows lack a size; the others show once, few, many or a class for expanded clones.

-,TRBV25-1,16,-,TRBJ1-4,CASSEFGRSTNEKLFF,TGTGCCAGCAGTGAATTTGGGAGGTCAACTAATGAAAAACTGTTTTTT
-,TRBV15,19,TRBD2,TRBJ2-3,CATSYGLAGGLGSTDTQYF,TGTGCCACCAGCTACGGACTAGCGGGAGGGCTAGGGAGCACAGATACGCAGTATTTT
-,TRBV9,17,TRBD2,TRBJ2-5,CASSVAGIAGGQETQYF,TGTGCCAGCAGCGTAGCTGGGATAGCGGGAGGGCAAGAGACCCAGTACTTC
once,TRBV11-2,14,-,TRBJ2-1,CASSLLEGADEQFF,TGTGCCAGCAGCTTATTGGAGGGGGCGGATGAGCAGTTCTTC
once,TRBV5-1,16,TRBD1,TRBJ1-4,CASSLNGQVPNEKLFF,TGCGCCAGCAGCTTGAACGGACAGGTTCCGAATGAAAAACTGTTTTTT
-,TRBV10-2,15,-,TRBJ1-5,CASSEESRRNQPQHF,TGCGCCAGCAGTGAGGAGTCAAGACGCAATCAGCCCCAGCATTTT
few,TRBV11-3,15,-,TRBJ2-1,CASSLGGWTDNEQFF,TGTGCCAGCAGCTTGGGTGGGTGGACGGACAATGAGCAGTTCTTC
once,TRBV5-1,14,TRBD1,TRBJ2-7,CASSGGQGKDEQYF,TGCGCCAGCAGCGGCGGACAGGGGAAGGACGAGCAGTACTTC
-,TRBV19,18,TRBD1,TRBJ1-1,CASSPLGQGALSDTEAFF,TGTGCCAGTAGTCCCTTAGGACAGGGGGCACTTTCGGACACTGAAGCTTTCTTT
few,TRBV5-1,16,-,TRBJ2-4,CASSLGQDLAKNIQYF,TGCGCCAGCAGCTTGGGACAGGACCTAGCCAAAAACATTCAGTACTTC
-,TRBV5-1,12,-,TRBJ2-7,CASTSLSYEQYF,TGCGCCAGCACCAGCTTGTCGTACGAGCAGTACTTC
once,TRBV30,15,TRBD2,TRBJ2-3,CAWGGLAGGADTQYF,TGTGCCTGGGGCGGACTAGCGGGAGGGGCAGATACGCAGTATTTT
-,TRBV11-2,16,TRBD1,TRBJ2-7,CASSFTQGAFSYEQYF,TGTGCCAGCAGCTTTACCCAGGGGGCTTTCTCCTACGAGCAGTACTTC
few,TRBV28,14,TRBD1,TRBJ1-2,CASSLSDRANGYTF,TGTGCCAGCAGTTTGTCGGACAGGGCGAATGGCTACACCTTC
-,TRBV7-8,15,TRBD1,TRBJ1-6,CASSLDRALNSPLHF,TGTGCCAGCAGCCTAGACAGGGCCTTAAATTCACCCCTCCACTTT
few,TRBV7-6,14,TRBD1,TRBJ1-6,CASSPRTGRSPLHF,TGTGCCAGCAGCCCGCGGACAGGGCGGTCACCCCTCCACTTT
-,TRBV12-5,16,-,TRBJ1-1,CASGTTVGYLNTEAFF,TGTGCTAGTGGTACCACAGTAGGGTATCTGAACACTGAAGCTTTCTTT
-,TRBV18,14,-,TRBJ2-7,CASSPISRTGEQYF,TGTGCCAGCTCACCAATCTCCCGGACGGGGGAGCAGTACTTC
many,TRBV28,19,TRBD1,TRBJ1-6,CASSPPRDSVRSYNSPLHF,TGTGCCAGCAGCCCCCCCCGGGACAGCGTTCGCTCCTATAATTCACCCCTCCACTTT